The sample holds a few counts of the clone carrying this T cell receptor (beta chain). The data were obtained in a study of blood T cell repertoires in COVID-19. Recruits, aged about 18 to 100 years, lived in under 25 US areas. Data came from immunoSEQ multiplex PCR; TCRdb stores just in-frame clones and leaves some out. The top ten clones hold 2.5% to 3% of a sample with over 130,000 clones, 60% to 80% of them seen once. The CDR3 length is 14 residues. V was pared by 4 bases and J by 8 bases, with 5 bases of the junction left unmatched. The germline V gene encodes CDR1 KGHSH and CDR2 LQKENI. The sample was PBMCs or T cells enriched from blood (not recorded which). The J gene is TRBJ1-4, the V gene TRBV18; the match to TRBD1 covers 9 bases. The clonotype comes from a woman aged 45-65 years who had recovered from COVID-19. As DNA, the CDR3 is TGTGCCAGCTCACTCGGACAGGGGAGGGAAAAACTGTTTTTT. Protein: CASSLGQGREKLFF. Supplemented by reference TRBV18 and TRBJ1-4, the full variable domain reads NAGVMQNPRHLVRRRGQEARLRCSPMKGHSHVYWYRQLPEEGLKFMVYLQKENIIDESGMPKERFSAEFPKEGPSILRIQQVVRGDSAAYFCASSLGQGREKLFFGSGTQLSVL.